This entry is about one TCR beta chain. What it binds is unknown. The entry originates in a study of response to subunit inactivated influenza vaccine. Study-level points and caveats: Seasonal influenza vaccination, on each occasion, was suggested by the authors to recruit few new T cells.

A single record per CDR3 protein comes from TCRdb applying MiXCR to the RT-PCR reads. The sample lists roughly 570,000 distinct CDR3 sequences; over 10% were seen once. CDR1 and CDR2 from the germline V gene are SEHNR and FQNEAQ (reference sequence). Trimming took off 1 base at V and 5 bases at J, with 11 bases between the two ends. The CDR3 is 14 residues long. This receptor was taken from a man aged 45-65 years who received an inactivated influenza vaccine. This chain connects TRBV7-9 to TRBJ2-5; TRBD2 might be the D (6 bases). The sequencing here drew on PBMCs from blood, taken more than 35 days after vaccination. The CDR3 nucleotides read TGTGCCAGCAGCTTAGACGGGAGTTACGAGACCCAGTACTTC. It codes for CASSLDGSYETQYF.